This T cell receptor beta chain was retrieved from a study of cytomegalovirus exposure and HLA in healthy donors. TCRdb keeps only in-frame clones here, not all; method: immunoSEQ multiplex PCR. Here the sample spans more than 85,000 clones, 85% to 90% being singletons. V lost 5 bases to trimming and J lost 7 bases, with 14 bases between them. The CDR3 covers 13 residues. Germline CDR1 SGHTA, CDR2 FQGNSA. Material: PBMCs. The chain couples TRBV7-2 to TRBJ2-5; weak D call: TRBD1 (6 bases). The sequence came from a woman aged 25-40 years in good health and CMV-seropositive. The CDR3 loop is CASSPLQGSTQYF. CDR3 bases: TGTGCCAGCAGCCCCCTACAGGGATCGACCCAGTACTTC.